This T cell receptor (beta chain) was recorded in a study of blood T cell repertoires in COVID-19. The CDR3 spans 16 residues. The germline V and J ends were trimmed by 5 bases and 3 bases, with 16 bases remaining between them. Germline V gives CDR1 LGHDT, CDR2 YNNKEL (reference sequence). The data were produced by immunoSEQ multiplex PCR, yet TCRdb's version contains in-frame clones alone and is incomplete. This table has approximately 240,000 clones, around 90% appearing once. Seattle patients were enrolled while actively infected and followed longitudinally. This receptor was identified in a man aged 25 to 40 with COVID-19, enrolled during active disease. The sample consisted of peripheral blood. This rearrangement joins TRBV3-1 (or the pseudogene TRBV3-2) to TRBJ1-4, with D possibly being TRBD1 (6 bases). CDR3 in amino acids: CASSARTGLANEKLFF. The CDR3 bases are TGTGCCAGCAGCGCCCGTACAGGGCTGGCTAATGAAAAACTGTTTTTT.